Below are 25 T cell receptor beta chains sequenced from a single sample in a study of T cells in Graves' hyperthyroidism and ophthalmopathy. Amplification of TCR beta CDR3 regions was performed using RNA transcripts as template. In the first-round RT-PCR of the TCR CDR3, the HTBI primer set was used. Via MiXCR, TCRdb re-called the multiplex PCR reads, giving one row per CDR3 protein. This table has 300,000 to 450,000 distinct CDR3 sequences, roughly 15% appearing once. What was sequenced was blood. Every receptor here comes from a woman aged 25 to 39 with Graves' ophthalmopathy.

This clonotype was detected a few times. CDR3 sequence: CASSLDQGRDGQETQYF. In DNA form, the CDR3 reads TGTGCCAGCAGCTTAGATCAGGGTCGGGACGGACAAGAGACCCAGTACTTC. The J gene is TRBJ2-5, the V gene TRBV11-3, with D perhaps assigned TRBD1 or TRBD2 (5 bases each). The CDR3 has 17 amino acids. Germline V CDR1 and CDR2: SGHNT, YENEEA. V lost 0 bases and J 2 bases, leaving 16 bases between the germline ends.

This clonotype was recorded at least ten times. This chain links TRBV27 with TRBJ2-7; TRBD1 agrees at 9 bases. This CDR3 has 13 residues. Looked up from germline, CDR1 is MNHEY and CDR2 is SMNVEV (reference sequence). V shed 6 bases, J shed 5 bases, and the junction held 5 bases outside the gene matches. CDR3 loop: CASRRQGVDEQYF. CDR3 sequence (DNA): TGTGCCAGCAGGCGACAGGGGGTCGACGAGCAGTACTTC.

The chain is built from TRBV7-8 and TRBJ2-4; TRBD1 matches at 7 bases. This CDR3 is 15 amino acids long. V gave up 5 bases and J gave up 1 base; unmatched junction bases: 5. Germline CDR1 reads SGHVS; CDR2 reads FQNEAQ. The CDR3 DNA is TGTGCCAGCAGCACCGAGACAGGGGCCAAAAACATTCAGTACTTC. Amino acids: CASSTETGAKNIQYF.

This chain connects TRBV9 to TRBJ2-3; 15 bases are shared with TRBD2. The length of the CDR3 is 18 residues. Looked up from germline, CDR1 is SGDLS and CDR2 is YYNGEE. V lost 0 bases to trimming and J lost 4 bases; unmatched junction nucleotides: 6. The CDR3, as DNA: TGTGCCAGCAGCGTAGCCCCGGGACTAGCGGGGGGCCCAGATACGCAGTATTTT. Translating it yields CASSVAPGLAGGPDTQYF.

This clonotype was observed a few times. The V call is TRBV29-1, the J call TRBJ1-2, with 7 bases matching TRBD1. Per the germline V gene, CDR1 is SQVTM and CDR2 is ANQGSEA. CDR3 length: 15 amino acids. J lost 2 bases, V lost 4 bases, and 10 bases had no gene match. The chain's CDR3 is CSVASPGQSNYGYTF. The CDR3 DNA reads as TGCAGCGTTGCTTCCCCGGGACAGTCGAACTATGGCTACACCTTC.

The table lists this clonotype with many counts. The V and J genes are TRBV12-3 or TRBV12-4 and TRBJ1-5; unclear D gene. The CDR3 totals 14 residues. V shed 3 bases and J shed 2 bases, with 8 bases lying between them. As DNA, the CDR3 is TGTGCCAGCAGTTTTGGGGATGGCAATCAGCCCCAGCATTTT. This encodes CASSFGDGNQPQHF.

This clonotype was seen at least ten times. The chain recombines TRBV15 with TRBJ1-2; D is undetermined. V gave up 0 bases and J gave up 5 bases, with 13 bases separating them. The CDR3 is 15 amino acids. The germline V gene encodes CDR1 LNHNV and CDR2 YYDKDF (reference sequence). CDR3 residues: CATSRETGQQYGYTF. CDR3 in DNA: TGTGCCACCAGCAGAGAGACGGGCCAGCAATATGGCTACACCTTC.

This clonotype was recorded many times. The genes are TRBV12-3 or TRBV12-4 and TRBJ2-5; 7 bases line up with TRBD1. V lost 5 bases and J lost 4; bases outside the gene matches: 10. The CDR3 has 15 residues. DNA for the CDR3: TGTGCCAGCAGTCTCGTGACAGGGTGGGGAGAGACCCAGTACTTC. It specifies CASSLVTGWGETQYF.

This clonotype was counted only a few times. A read error may explain this, as a much larger clone is one base away. The genes are TRBV6-6 and TRBJ1-4; possibly TRBD1 for D (6 bases). Germline loops: CDR1 MNHNY, CDR2 SVGAGI (reference sequence). Trimming removed 0 bases at V and 7 bases at J, with 15 bases between. CDR3 length: 16 residues. Written as DNA, the CDR3 is TGTGCCAGCAGTTACTCCCGGGACATTCGAGGTGAAAAACTGTTTTTT. Encoded protein: CASSYSRDIRGEKLFF.

This clonotype was detected ten times or more. The chain couples TRBV11-2 to TRBJ2-1; D is ambiguous. The germline V gene encodes CDR1 SGHAT and CDR2 FQNNGV. Trimming cost V 0 bases and J 0 bases, with 9 bases left between them. There are 16 residues in the CDR3. The CDR3 sequence is CASSLDVTFSYNEQFF. The CDR3 coding sequence is TGTGCCAGCAGCTTAGATGTGACATTCTCCTACAATGAGCAGTTCTTC.

Of note for this clonotype: This clone may be a read error of a much larger clone one base away. The conserved phenylalanine or tryptophan normally closing the CDR3 is absent here, so this likely arose from a read error. V usage is TRBV30 and J usage is TRBJ1-3; possibly TRBD1 for D (5 bases). V was pared by 5 bases and J by 3 bases, with 17 bases between. Per the germline V gene, CDR1 is GTSNPN and CDR2 is SVGIG (reference sequence). CDR3 length: 15 residues. The CDR3 DNA reads as TGTGCCTGGGGGAAAGGGACGGCTCGTGGAAACACCATATATCTT. Amino acid sequence: CAWGKGTARGNTIYL.

The chain couples TRBV12-3 or TRBV12-4 to TRBJ2-2; TRBD2 matches 8 bases. V shed 6 bases and J 4 bases; nucleotides not matched to a gene: 4. The CDR3 extends over 14 amino acids. The CDR3 coding sequence is TGTGCCAGCAGGAGGGCGGGGGGCACCGGGGAGCTGTTTTTT. Translating it yields CASRRAGGTGELFF.

This clonotype was seen many times. CDR3 in DNA: TGTGCCAGCAGTCTTGACAGGGCAAGGAAGACCCAGTACTTC. Its translation is CASSLDRARKTQYF. The chain carries TRBV28 and TRBJ2-5; 7 bases match TRBD1. Germline CDR1 and CDR2: MDHEN and SYDVKM. CDR3 length: 14 amino acids. V shed 5 bases, J shed 6 bases, and the junction held 9 bases outside the gene matches.

Ten or more counts support this clonotype. As DNA, the CDR3 is TGTGCCAGCAGCTTTCTACAGGGCCCTGGAAACACCATATATTTT. Translating gives CASSFLQGPGNTIYF. J is TRBJ1-3 and V is TRBV7-2; possibly TRBD1 for D (6 bases). Germline V gene sequence: CDR1 SGHTA, CDR2 FQGNSA. This CDR3 region has 15 residues. V shed 3 bases and J shed 2 bases, with 11 bases lying between them.

The genes are TRBV3-1 and TRBJ2-1; D could derive from TRBD1 or TRBD2 (6 bases each). Germline assignment: CDR1 LGHDT and CDR2 YNNKEL (reference sequence). This CDR3 comprises 14 residues. The V end lost 7 bases, the J end lost 2 bases, and 12 bases lay between the germline ends. The CDR3 sequence is CASTSRGPYNEQFF. The DNA of the CDR3 is TGTGCCAGCACGAGTCGGGGGCCCTACAATGAGCAGTTCTTC.

This clonotype was counted at least ten times. The chain carries TRBV2 and TRBJ1-2; 10 bases are a match to TRBD1. The CDR3 runs to 15 residues. The J segment lost 2 bases and the V segment lost 9 bases, leaving 9 bases of the junction unmatched. Per germline, CDR1 SNHLY and CDR2 FYNNEI. The CDR3 loop reads CARKGAGQGNYGYTF. The CDR3 nucleotides are TGTGCCAGAAAAGGAGCGGGACAGGGGAACTATGGCTACACCTTC. Supplemented by reference TRBV2 and TRBJ1-2, the full variable domain reads EPEVTQTPSHQVTQMGQEVILRCVPISNHLYFYWYRQILGQKVEFLVSFYNNEISEKSEIFDDQFSVERPDGSNFTLKIRSTKLEDSAMYFCARKGAGQGNYGYTFGSGTRLTVV.

The genes are TRBV4-1 and TRBJ2-6; TRBD1 is a possible D gene (6 bases). The CDR3 is 20 amino acids. Trimming removed 4 bases from V and 0 bases from J, with 22 bases in between. The germline CDR1 and CDR2 sequences are MGHRA and YSYEKL. CDR3 coding DNA: TGCGCCAGCAGCCGTATCCCCTCGCCGACAGGTTACTCTGGGGCCAACGTCCTGACTTTC. This codes for CASSRIPSPTGYSGANVLTF.

A few counts support this clonotype. The rearrangement joins TRBV12-3 or TRBV12-4 to TRBJ1-6; no definite D call. The CDR3 spans 13 residues. Trimming removed 1 base from V and 10 bases from J, with 8 bases in between. CDR3 sequence: CASSLELWSPLHF. For the CDR3, the DNA is TGTGCCAGCAGTTTAGAACTGTGGTCACCCCTCCACTTT.

This clonotype occurred many times. The gene calls are TRBV6-1 and TRBJ2-7; no clear D. Per germline, CDR1 MNHNS and CDR2 SASEGT. Trimming stripped 3 bases from V and 2 bases from J, with 8 bases between. The CDR3 loop spans 13 amino acids. Here the CDR3 reads CASSEDVPYEQYF. The CDR3 nucleotides read TGTGCCAGCAGTGAGGACGTTCCCTACGAGCAGTACTTC.

The chain combines TRBV6-1 with TRBJ1-2; D not certain. Germline V lookup: CDR1 MNHNS, CDR2 SASEGT. The V gene lost 5 bases and the J gene lost 0 bases, with 7 bases spanning the gap. This CDR3 is 13 amino acids long. CDR3 protein: CASSQVSNYGYTF. CDR3 in DNA: TGTGCCAGCAGTCAAGTCTCTAACTATGGCTACACCTTC.

This clonotype was seen ten or more times. The rearrangement links TRBV20-1 to TRBJ2-1; 15 bases agree with TRBD2. The junction had 6 bases not matched to a gene; V was cut back by 4 bases and J by 8 bases. Looked up from germline, CDR1 is DFQATT and CDR2 is SNEGSKA (reference sequence). This CDR3 has 15 residues. Here the CDR3 reads CSATRTSGGADEQFF. The CDR3 DNA is TGCAGTGCTACCAGGACTAGCGGGGGGGCCGATGAGCAGTTCTTC.

In this sample, this clonotype turned up many times. The chain links TRBV30 to TRBJ1-1; D is unresolved. V was pared by 4 bases and J by 3 bases, with 15 bases between. Germline CDR1 reads GTSNPN; CDR2 reads SVGIG (reference sequence). The CDR3 loop spans 14 amino acids. The CDR3 nucleotides are TGTGCCTGGACCCGACGAGTGGGTGACACTGAAGCTTTCTTT. Translation gives CAWTRRVGDTEAFF.

V is TRBV6-5 and J is TRBJ2-7, with 7 nucleotides matching TRBD2. The V and J ends lost 0 bases and 2 bases, in that order; junction bases with no gene match: 13. The CDR3 contains 18 residues. From germline, CDR1 is MNHEY and CDR2 SVGAGI. This chain's CDR3 is CASSYSTIRLAATYEQYF. In DNA, the CDR3 is TGTGCCAGCAGTTACTCGACAATCCGGCTAGCGGCTACCTACGAGCAGTACTTC.

The CDR3 protein is CASSQDLRLSIEKLFF. The DNA of the CDR3 is TGTGCCAGCAGCCAAGATCTAAGACTTTCGATTGAAAAACTGTTTTTT. The J gene is TRBJ1-4, the V gene TRBV3-1, with no clear D. V lost 0 bases, J lost 7 bases, and 15 bases lay in between. The CDR3 extends over 16 amino acids. Germline V gives CDR1 LGHDT, CDR2 YNNKEL (reference sequence).

This clonotype was counted ten times or more. The chain employs TRBV20-1 and TRBJ2-5; TRBD1 matches at 7 bases. With V trimmed by 2 bases and J by 2 bases, 5 bases remained unmatched. The germline V gene has CDR1 DFQATT and CDR2 SNEGSKA (reference sequence). This CDR3 is 14 amino acids long. In DNA, the CDR3 is TGCAGTGCTAGACTTGGGGACAGTCAAGAGACCCAGTACTTC. Its protein product is CSARLGDSQETQYF.